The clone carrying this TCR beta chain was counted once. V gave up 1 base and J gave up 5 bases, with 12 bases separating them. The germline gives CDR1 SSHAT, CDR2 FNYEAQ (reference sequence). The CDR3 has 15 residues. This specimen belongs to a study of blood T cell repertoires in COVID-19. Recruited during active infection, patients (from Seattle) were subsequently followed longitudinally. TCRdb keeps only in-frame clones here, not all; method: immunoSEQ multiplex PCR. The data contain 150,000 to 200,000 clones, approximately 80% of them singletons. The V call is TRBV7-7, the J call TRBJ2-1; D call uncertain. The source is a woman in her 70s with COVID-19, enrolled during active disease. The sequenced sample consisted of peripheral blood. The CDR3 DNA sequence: TGTGCCAGCAGCTTAGACTCCCTTTCGAACAATGAGCAGTTCTTC. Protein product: CASSLDSLSNNEQFF.